This passage covers 4 T cell receptor beta chains from one sample sequenced in a study of T cell changes during pregnancy in multiple sclerosis. Repertoires were generated with immunoSEQ multiplex PCR, while TCRdb's copy carries only in-frame clones and drops some. The sample has around 66,000 clones; roughly nine tenths are singletons. The sequencing here drew on peripheral blood, taken after pregnancy. The receptors derive from a female donor in good health, enrolled as a control in a pregnancy study.

J is TRBJ2-3 and V is TRBV5-1; tentatively, D is TRBD1 (7 bases). Germline assignment: CDR1 SGHRS and CDR2 YFSETQ. V lost 3 bases and J lost 0, with 14 bases in between. This CDR3 contains 16 residues. CDR3 nucleotide sequence: TGCGCCAGCAGCTCGCGGGACAGCTCTAGCACAGATACGCAGTATTTT. Protein sequence: CASSSRDSSSTDTQYF.

The rearrangement uses TRBV4-3 and TRBJ2-7; D perhaps matches TRBD1 (5 bases). Trimming shortened V by 9 bases and J by 6 bases, and 18 bases separated the two germline ends. This CDR3 has 13 residues. In germline, CDR1 is LGHNA, CDR2 YSLEER. The CDR3 DNA follows: TGCGCCAGTTCGGAAGGGGATAGGAGCGAGCAGTACTTC. Translated, it gives CASSEGDRSEQYF.

The J gene is TRBJ1-1, the V gene TRBV7-8; 7 positions agree with TRBD1. Losses at the gene ends were 5 bases for V and 4 bases for J; bases not matched to a gene: 7. CDR1 and CDR2 from the germline V gene are SGHVS and FQNEAQ. This CDR3 is built from 14 residues. The CDR3 is CASSPRTGSTEAFF. CDR3 DNA: TGTGCCAGCAGCCCGAGGACAGGAAGCACTGAAGCTTTCTTT.

Comment on this clone: An end of the junction does not agree with germline; a read error may underlie this. The genes are TRBV5-4 and TRBJ2-2; D is possibly TRBD2 (5 bases). The V gene's germline CDR1 is SGHNT and CDR2 YYREEE (reference sequence). This CDR3 has 12 amino acids. The CDR3 region has the DNA TGTGCCAGCAGCGGGGATACCGGGGAGCTATTTTTT. Protein product: CASSGDTGELFF. The full variable domain, in which reference TRBV5-4 and TRBJ2-2 provide the parts outside the CDR3, is ETGVTQSPTHLIKTRGQQVTLRCSSQSGHNTVSWYQQALGQGPQFIFQYYREEENGRGNFPPRFSGLQFPNYSSELNVNALELDDSALYLCASSGDTGELFFGEGSRLTVL.